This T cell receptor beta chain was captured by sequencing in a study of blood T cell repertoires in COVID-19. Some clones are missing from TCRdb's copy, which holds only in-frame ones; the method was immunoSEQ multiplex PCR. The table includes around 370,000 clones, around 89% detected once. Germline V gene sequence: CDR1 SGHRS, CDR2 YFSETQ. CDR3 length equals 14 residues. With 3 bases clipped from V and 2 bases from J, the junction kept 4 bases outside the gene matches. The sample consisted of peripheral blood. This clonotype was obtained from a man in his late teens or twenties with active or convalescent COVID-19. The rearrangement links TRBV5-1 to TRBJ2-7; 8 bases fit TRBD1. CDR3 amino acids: CASSWTGQAYEQYF. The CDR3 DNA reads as TGCGCCAGCAGCTGGACAGGGCAAGCCTACGAGCAGTACTTC. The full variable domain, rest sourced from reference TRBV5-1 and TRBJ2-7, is KAGVTQTPRYLIKTRGQQVTLSCSPISGHRSVSWYQQTPGQGLQFLFEYFSETQRNKGNFPGRFSGRQFSNSRSEMNVSTLELGDSALYLCASSWTGQAYEQYFGPGTRLTVT.